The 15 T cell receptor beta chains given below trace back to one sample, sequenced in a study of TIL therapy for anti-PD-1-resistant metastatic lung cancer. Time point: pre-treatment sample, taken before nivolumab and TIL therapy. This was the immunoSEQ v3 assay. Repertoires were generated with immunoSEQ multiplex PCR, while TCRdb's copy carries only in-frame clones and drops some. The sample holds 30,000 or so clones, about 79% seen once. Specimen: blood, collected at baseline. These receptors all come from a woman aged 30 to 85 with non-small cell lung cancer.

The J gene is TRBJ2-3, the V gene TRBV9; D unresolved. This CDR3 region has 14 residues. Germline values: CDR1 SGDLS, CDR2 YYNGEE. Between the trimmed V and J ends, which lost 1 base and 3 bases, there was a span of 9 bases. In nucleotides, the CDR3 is TGTGCCAGCAGCGTAATCCCGACAACAGATACGCAGTATTTT. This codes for CASSVIPTTDTQYF.

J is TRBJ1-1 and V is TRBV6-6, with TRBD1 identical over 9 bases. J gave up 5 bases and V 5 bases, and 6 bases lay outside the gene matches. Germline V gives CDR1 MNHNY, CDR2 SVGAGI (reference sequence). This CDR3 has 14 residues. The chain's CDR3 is CASSTTGGSTEAFF. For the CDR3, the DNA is TGTGCCAGCAGTACTACAGGGGGCAGTACTGAAGCTTTCTTT.

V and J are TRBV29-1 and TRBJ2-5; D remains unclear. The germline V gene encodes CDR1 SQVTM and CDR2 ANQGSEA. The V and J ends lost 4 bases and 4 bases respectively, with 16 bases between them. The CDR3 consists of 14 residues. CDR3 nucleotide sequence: TGCAGCGTTGCCGCTAACCCAAGTGGAGAGACCCAGTACTTC. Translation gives CSVAANPSGETQYF.

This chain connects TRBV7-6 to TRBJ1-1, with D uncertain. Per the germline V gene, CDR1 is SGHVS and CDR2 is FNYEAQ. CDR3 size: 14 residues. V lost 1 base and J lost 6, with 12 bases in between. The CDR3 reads CASSLGGGEAEAFF. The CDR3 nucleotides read TGTGCCAGCAGCTTAGGGGGTGGTGAAGCTGAAGCTTTCTTT. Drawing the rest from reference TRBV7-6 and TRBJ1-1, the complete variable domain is GAGVSQSPRYKVTKRGQDVALRCDPISGHVSLYWYRQALGQGPEFLTYFNYEAQQDKSGLPNDRFSAERPEGSISTLTIQRTEQRDSAMYRCASSLGGGEAEAFFGQGTRLTVV.

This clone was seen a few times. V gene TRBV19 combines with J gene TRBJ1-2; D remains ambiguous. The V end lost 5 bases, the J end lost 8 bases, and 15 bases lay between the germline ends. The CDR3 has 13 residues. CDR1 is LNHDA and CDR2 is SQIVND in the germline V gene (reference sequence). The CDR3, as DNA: TGTGCCAGTAGTTTGGTGGGCAAGGGCGGCTACACCTTC. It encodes CASSLVGKGGYTF.

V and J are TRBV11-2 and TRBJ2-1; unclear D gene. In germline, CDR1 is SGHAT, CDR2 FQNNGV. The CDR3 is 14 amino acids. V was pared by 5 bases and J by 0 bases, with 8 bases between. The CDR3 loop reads CASSDQSSYNEQFF. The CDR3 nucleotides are TGTGCCAGCAGCGACCAGAGCTCCTACAATGAGCAGTTCTTC.

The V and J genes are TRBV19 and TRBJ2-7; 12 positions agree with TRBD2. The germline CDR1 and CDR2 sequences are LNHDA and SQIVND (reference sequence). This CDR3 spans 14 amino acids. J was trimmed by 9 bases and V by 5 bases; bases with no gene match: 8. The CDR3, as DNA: TGTGCCAGTAGTTTCAGCCTAGCGGGAGGGACGCAGTACTTC. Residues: CASSFSLAGGTQYF.

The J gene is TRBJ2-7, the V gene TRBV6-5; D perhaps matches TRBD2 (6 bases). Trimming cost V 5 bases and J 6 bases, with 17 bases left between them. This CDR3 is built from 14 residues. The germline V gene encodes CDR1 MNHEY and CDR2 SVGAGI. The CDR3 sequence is CASSDGGGLGEQYF. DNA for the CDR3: TGTGCCAGCAGTGACGGGGGAGGTTTAGGCGAGCAGTACTTC.

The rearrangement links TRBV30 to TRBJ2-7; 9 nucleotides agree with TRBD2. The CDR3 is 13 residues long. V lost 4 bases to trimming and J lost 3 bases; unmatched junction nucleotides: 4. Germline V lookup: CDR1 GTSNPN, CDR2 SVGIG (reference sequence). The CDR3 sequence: CAWTRAGGYEQYF. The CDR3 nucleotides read TGTGCCTGGACTCGAGCGGGGGGCTACGAGCAGTACTTC.

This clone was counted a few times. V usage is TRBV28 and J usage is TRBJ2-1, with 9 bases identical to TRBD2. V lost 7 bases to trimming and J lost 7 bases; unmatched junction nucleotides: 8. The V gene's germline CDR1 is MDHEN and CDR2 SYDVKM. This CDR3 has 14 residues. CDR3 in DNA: TGTGCCAGCAAGGCTAGCGGGAACCTAAATGAGCAGTTCTTC. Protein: CASKASGNLNEQFF. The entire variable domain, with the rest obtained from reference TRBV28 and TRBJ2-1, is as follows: DVKVTQSSRYLVKRTGEKVFLECVQDMDHENMFWYRQDPGLGLRLIYFSYDVKMKEKGDIPEGYSVSREKKERFSLILESASTNQTSMYLCASKASGNLNEQFFGPGTRLTVL.

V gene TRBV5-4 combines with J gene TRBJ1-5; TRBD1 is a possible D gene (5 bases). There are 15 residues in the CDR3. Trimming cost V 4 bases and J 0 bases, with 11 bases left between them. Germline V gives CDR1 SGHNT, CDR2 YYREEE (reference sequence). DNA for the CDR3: TGTGCCAGCAGCGCCGGGACGGATAGCAATCAGCCCCAGCATTTT. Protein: CASSAGTDSNQPQHF.

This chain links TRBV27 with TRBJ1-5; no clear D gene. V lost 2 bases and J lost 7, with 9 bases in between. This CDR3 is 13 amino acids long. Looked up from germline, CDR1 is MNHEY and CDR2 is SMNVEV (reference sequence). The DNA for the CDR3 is TGTGCCAGCAGTTTAAATGACGGACAGCCCCAGCATTTT. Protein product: CASSLNDGQPQHF.

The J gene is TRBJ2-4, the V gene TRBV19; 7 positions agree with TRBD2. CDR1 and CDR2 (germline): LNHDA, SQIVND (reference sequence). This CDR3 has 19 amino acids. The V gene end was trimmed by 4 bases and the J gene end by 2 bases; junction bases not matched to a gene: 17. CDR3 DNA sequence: TGTGCCAGTAGTACGACACCAACGGGGCGGGAGAAAACCAAAAACATTCAGTACTTC. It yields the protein CASSTTPTGREKTKNIQYF.

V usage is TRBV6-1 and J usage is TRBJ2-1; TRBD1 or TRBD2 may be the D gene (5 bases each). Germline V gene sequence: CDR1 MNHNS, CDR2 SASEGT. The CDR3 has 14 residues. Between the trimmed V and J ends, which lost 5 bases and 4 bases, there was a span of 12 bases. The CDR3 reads CASSHRDPYNEQFF. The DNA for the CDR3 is TGTGCCAGCAGTCATAGGGACCCTTACAATGAGCAGTTCTTC.

This CDR3 is CASSYRTGLEQYF. In DNA, the CDR3 is TGTGCCAGCAGTTACCGAACAGGGCTCGAGCAGTACTTC. The chain joins TRBV6-5 to TRBJ2-7, with a possible D match to TRBD1 (6 bases). The germline V gene encodes CDR1 MNHEY and CDR2 SVGAGI. The CDR3 sequence is 13 residues long. V was clipped by 2 bases and J by 6 bases, with 11 bases between them.